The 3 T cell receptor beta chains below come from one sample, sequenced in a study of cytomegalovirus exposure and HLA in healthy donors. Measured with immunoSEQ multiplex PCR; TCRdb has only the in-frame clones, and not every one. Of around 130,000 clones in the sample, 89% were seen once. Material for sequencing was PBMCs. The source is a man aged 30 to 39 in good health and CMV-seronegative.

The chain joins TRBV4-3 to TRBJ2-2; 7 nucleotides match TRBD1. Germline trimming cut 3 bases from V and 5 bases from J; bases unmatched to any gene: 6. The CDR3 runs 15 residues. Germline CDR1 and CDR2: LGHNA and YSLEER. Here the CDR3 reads CASSQAAGGTGELFF. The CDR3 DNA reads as TGCGCCAGCAGCCAGGCGGCAGGGGGAACCGGGGAGCTGTTTTTT.

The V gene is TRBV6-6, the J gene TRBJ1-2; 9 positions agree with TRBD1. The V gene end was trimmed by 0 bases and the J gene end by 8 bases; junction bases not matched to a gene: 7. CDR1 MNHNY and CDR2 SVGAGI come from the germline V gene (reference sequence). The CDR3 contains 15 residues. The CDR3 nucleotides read TGTGCCAGCAGTTACTCCGCGGGACAGGGAGGAGGCTACACCTTC. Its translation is CASSYSAGQGGGYTF.

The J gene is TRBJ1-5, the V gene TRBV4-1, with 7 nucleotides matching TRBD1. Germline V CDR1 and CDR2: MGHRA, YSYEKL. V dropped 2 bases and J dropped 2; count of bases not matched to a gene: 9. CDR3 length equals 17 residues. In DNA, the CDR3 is TGCGCCAGCAGCCAAAGTGACAGGGCTTATGGCAATCAGCCCCAGCATTTT. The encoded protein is CASSQSDRAYGNQPQHF.